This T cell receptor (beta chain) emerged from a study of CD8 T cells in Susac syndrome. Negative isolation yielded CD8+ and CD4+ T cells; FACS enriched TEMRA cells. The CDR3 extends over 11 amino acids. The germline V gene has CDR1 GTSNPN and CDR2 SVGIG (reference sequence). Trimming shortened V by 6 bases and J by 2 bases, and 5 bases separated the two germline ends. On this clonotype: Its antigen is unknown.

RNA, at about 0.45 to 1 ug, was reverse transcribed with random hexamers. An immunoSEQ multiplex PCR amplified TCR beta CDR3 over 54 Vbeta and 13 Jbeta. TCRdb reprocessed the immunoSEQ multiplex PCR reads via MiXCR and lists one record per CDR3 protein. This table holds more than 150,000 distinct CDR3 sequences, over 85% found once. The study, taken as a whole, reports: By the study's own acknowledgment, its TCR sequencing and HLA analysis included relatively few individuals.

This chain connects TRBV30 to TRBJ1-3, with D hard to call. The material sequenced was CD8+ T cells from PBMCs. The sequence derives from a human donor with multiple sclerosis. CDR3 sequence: CACTAGNTIYF. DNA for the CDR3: TGTGCCTGTACGGCTGGAAACACCATATATTTT.